The 12 T cell receptor beta chains below come from one sample, sequenced in a study of graft-versus-host responses after intestinal transplantation. The protocol was immunoSEQ multiplex PCR, while the TCRdb copy is restricted to in-frame clones and leaves out a portion. The top ten hold 0.069% of the sample, which has approximately 93,000 clones, about nine tenths seen once. Their target antigens are unknown. The specimen was unstimulated CD8+ T cells sorted from spleen or lymph node cells, collected before transplant. These receptors were taken from a human donor who was the organ donor for an intestinal transplant.

The rearrangement uses TRBV15 and TRBJ1-5, with no clear D. The CDR3 runs 15 residues. In germline, CDR1 is LNHNV, CDR2 YYDKDF (reference sequence). Trimming shortened V by 5 bases and J by 3 bases, and 14 bases separated the two germline ends. CDR3 DNA: TGTGCCACCAGCCGTTCCCGTACAGCCAATCAGCCCCAGCATTTT. It encodes CATSRSRTANQPQHF.

V usage is TRBV19 and J usage is TRBJ1-2, with D uncertain. The germline V gene encodes CDR1 LNHDA and CDR2 SQIVND (reference sequence). V was cut by 9 bases and J by 4 bases, with 21 bases left in between. The CDR3 length is 15 residues. CDR3 region: CASVNPNSMFYGYTF. CDR3 coding DNA: TGTGCCAGCGTCAATCCGAACAGCATGTTCTATGGCTACACCTTC.

The V gene is TRBV4-1, the J gene TRBJ2-3; D is possibly TRBD2 (6 bases). Trimming removed 4 bases at V and 0 bases at J, with 23 bases between. Germline lookup yields CDR1 MGHRA and CDR2 YSYEKL. The CDR3 runs to 19 residues. Here the CDR3 DNA reads TGCGCCAGCAGCCCGTTCCATGTAGCGGTGCAGGGAAGCACAGATACGCAGTATTTT. Its protein product is CASSPFHVAVQGSTDTQYF.

This sequence joins TRBV28 and TRBJ2-3; TRBD1 is a possible D gene (6 bases). This CDR3 contains 18 residues. The germline CDR1 and CDR2 sequences are MDHEN and SYDVKM. V dropped 5 bases and J dropped 0 bases, with 21 bases sitting between them. DNA of the CDR3: TGTGCCAGCAGTCTACCCCCGGACAGCCACGTAAGCACAGATACGCAGTATTTT. This encodes CASSLPPDSHVSTDTQYF.

The chain uses TRBV30 and TRBJ1-5, with 7 bases that match TRBD1. V shed 0 bases and J 2 bases; nucleotides not matched to a gene: 1. The CDR3 covers 14 residues. CDR1 GTSNPN and CDR2 SVGIG come from the germline V gene (reference sequence). The CDR3 DNA is TGTGCCTGGAGTGTAGGGACAGGCAATCAGCCCCAGCATTTT. Encoded protein: CAWSVGTGNQPQHF.

This clone occurred once. The J gene is TRBJ2-7, the V gene TRBV7-6; possibly TRBD2 for D (6 bases). The CDR3 spans 15 residues. V was clipped by 3 bases and J by 4 bases, with 16 bases between them. Germline CDR1 reads SGHVS; CDR2 reads FNYEAQ. In nucleotides, the CDR3 is TGTGCCAGCAGCTTGCTAGTGGCCGGGGGTTACGAGCAGTACTTC. It codes for CASSLLVAGGYEQYF.

The chain is built from TRBV15 and TRBJ1-3; D unclear. CDR3 length equals 16 residues. The V and J ends lost 3 bases and 0 bases respectively, with 12 bases between them. Looked up from germline, CDR1 is LNHNV and CDR2 is YYDKDF (reference sequence). Here the CDR3 DNA reads TGTGCCACCAGCAGCGACGGGTTATTCTCTGGAAACACCATATATTTT. Translating it yields CATSSDGLFSGNTIYF.

This clone showed up just a few times. The chain recombines TRBV6-6 with TRBJ1-2, with TRBD1 matching 8 bases. Germline-derived CDR1 and CDR2 are MNHNY and SVGAGI (reference sequence). The CDR3 loop spans 14 amino acids. V lost 5 bases, J lost 8 bases, and 10 bases stayed unmatched. The CDR3 DNA sequence: TGTGCCAGCAGTACCGGGACAGGCGCCGGCGGCTACACCTTC. Protein: CASSTGTGAGGYTF.

The chain employs TRBV6-5 and TRBJ2-1; D gene uncertain. V was pared by 6 bases and J by 8 bases, with 14 bases between. The CDR3 is made up of 13 amino acids. Looked up from germline, CDR1 is MNHEY and CDR2 is SVGAGI. CDR3 sequence reads: CASSRLGFDEQFF. CDR3 DNA sequence: TGTGCCAGCAGCCGACTTGGGTTTGATGAGCAGTTCTTC.

The rearrangement joins TRBV4-1 to TRBJ2-7; 15 nucleotides line up with TRBD2. CDR3 length: 15 amino acids. In germline, CDR1 is MGHRA, CDR2 YSYEKL. Unmatched junction bases numbered 2, after V lost 4 bases and J lost 4 bases. This CDR3 reads CASSRGLAGGYEQYF. The CDR3 bases are TGCGCCAGCAGCCGGGGACTAGCGGGGGGTTACGAGCAGTACTTC.

The V gene is TRBV13, the J gene TRBJ1-1, with a tentative D call TRBD1 (6 bases). The CDR3 runs 17 residues. V was pared by 3 bases and J by 0 bases, with 17 bases between. Per germline, CDR1 PRHDT and CDR2 FYEKMQ (reference sequence). The CDR3 spells CASSLGRDTIMNTEAFF. The CDR3 DNA follows: TGTGCCAGCAGCTTGGGCCGGGACACCATCATGAACACTGAAGCTTTCTTT.

V is TRBV27 and J is TRBJ2-5, with 10 bases lining up with TRBD2. The end of the DNA aligns better with TRBJ2-7, so the J call may be wrong. Germline-derived CDR1 and CDR2 are MNHEY and SMNVEV (reference sequence). This CDR3 contains 15 residues. The CDR3 region is CASSDRTSGIYEQYF. The CDR3 coding sequence is TGTGCCAGCAGTGACCGGACTAGCGGAATCTACGAGCAGTACTTC.